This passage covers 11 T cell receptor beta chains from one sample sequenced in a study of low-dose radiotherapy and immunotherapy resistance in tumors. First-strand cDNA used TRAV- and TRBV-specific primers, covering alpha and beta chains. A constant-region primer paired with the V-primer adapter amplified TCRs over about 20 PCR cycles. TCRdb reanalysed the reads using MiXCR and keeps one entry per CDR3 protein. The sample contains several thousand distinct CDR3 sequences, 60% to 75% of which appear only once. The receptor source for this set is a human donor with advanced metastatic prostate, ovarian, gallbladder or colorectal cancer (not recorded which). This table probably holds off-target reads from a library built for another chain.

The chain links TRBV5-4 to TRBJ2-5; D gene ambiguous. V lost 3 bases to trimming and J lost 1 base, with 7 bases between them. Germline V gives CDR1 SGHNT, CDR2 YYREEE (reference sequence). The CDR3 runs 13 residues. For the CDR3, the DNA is TGTGCCAGCAGCTATAGCCGCCAAGAGACCCAGTACTTC. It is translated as CASSYSRQETQYF.

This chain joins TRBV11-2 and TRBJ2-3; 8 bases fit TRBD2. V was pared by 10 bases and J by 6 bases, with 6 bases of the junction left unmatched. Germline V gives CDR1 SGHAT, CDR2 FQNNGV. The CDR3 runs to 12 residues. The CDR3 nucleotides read TGTGCCACGGGGGGGGGCCGGGATACGCAGTATTTT. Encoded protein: CATGGGRDTQYF.

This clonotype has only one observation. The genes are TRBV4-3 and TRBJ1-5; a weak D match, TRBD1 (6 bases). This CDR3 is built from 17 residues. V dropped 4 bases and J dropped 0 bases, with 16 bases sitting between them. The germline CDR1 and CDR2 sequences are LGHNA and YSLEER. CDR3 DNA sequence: TGCGCCAGCAGCCCCCAACAGGGTAGGAATAGCAATCAGCCCCAGCATTTT. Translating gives CASSPQQGRNSNQPQHF.

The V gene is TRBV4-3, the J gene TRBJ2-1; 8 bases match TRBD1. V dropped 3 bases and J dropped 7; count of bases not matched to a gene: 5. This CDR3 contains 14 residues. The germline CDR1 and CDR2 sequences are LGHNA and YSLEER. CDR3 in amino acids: CASSHDRGGNEQFF. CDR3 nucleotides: TGCGCCAGCAGCCATGACAGGGGCGGGAATGAGCAGTTCTTC.

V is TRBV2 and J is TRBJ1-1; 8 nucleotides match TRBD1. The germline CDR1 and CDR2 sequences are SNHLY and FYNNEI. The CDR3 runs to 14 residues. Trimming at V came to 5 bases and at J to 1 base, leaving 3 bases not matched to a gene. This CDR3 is CASSPQGANTEAFF. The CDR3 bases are TGTGCCAGCAGTCCTCAGGGGGCGAACACTGAAGCTTTCTTT.

The CDR3 region has the DNA TGTGCCAGCAGTGTTGCTAGCGGCAACAATGAGCAGTTCTTC. It encodes CASSVASGNNEQFF. V usage is TRBV25-1 and J usage is TRBJ2-1, with TRBD2 matching 7 bases. Per the germline V gene, CDR1 is MGHDK and CDR2 is SYGVNS. The CDR3 extends over 14 amino acids. V dropped 4 bases and J dropped 5; count of bases not matched to a gene: 5.

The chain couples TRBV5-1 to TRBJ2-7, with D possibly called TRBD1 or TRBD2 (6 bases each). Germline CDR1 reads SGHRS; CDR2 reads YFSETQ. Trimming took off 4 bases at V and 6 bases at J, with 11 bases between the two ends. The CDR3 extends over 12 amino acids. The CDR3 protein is CASSLGGGEQYF. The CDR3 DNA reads TGCGCCAGCAGCCTAGGGGGAGGCGAGCAGTACTTC.

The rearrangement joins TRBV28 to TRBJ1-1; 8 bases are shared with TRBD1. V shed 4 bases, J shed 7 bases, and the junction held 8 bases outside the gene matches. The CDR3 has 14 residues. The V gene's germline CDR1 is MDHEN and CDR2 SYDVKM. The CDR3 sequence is CASSSTGDRSEAFF. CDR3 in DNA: TGTGCCAGCAGTTCGACAGGGGATCGAAGTGAAGCTTTCTTT.

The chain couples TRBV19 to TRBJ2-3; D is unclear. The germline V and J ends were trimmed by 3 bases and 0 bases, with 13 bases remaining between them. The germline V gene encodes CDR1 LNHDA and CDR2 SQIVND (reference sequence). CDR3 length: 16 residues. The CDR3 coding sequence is TGTGCCAGTAGTATGTTGGGTGCGGCTAGCACAGATACGCAGTATTTT. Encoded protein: CASSMLGAASTDTQYF.

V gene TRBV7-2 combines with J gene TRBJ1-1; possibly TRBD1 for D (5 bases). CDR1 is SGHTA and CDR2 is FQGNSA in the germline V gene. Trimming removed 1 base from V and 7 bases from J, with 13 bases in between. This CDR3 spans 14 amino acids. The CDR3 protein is CASSLGLLRGEAFF. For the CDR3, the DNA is TGTGCCAGCAGCTTAGGGTTATTGAGGGGTGAAGCTTTCTTT.

Written as DNA, the CDR3 is TGCGCCAGCAGTGAGGCTAGCGGGGGGTCCTACAATGAGCAGTTCTTC. This sequence encodes CASSEASGGSYNEQFF. The chain joins TRBV5-1 to TRBJ2-1; TRBD2 agrees at 11 bases. Germline CDR1 is SGHRS and CDR2 is YFSETQ. The CDR3 is made up of 16 amino acids. The V gene end was trimmed by 5 bases and the J gene end by 1 base; junction bases not matched to a gene: 5.